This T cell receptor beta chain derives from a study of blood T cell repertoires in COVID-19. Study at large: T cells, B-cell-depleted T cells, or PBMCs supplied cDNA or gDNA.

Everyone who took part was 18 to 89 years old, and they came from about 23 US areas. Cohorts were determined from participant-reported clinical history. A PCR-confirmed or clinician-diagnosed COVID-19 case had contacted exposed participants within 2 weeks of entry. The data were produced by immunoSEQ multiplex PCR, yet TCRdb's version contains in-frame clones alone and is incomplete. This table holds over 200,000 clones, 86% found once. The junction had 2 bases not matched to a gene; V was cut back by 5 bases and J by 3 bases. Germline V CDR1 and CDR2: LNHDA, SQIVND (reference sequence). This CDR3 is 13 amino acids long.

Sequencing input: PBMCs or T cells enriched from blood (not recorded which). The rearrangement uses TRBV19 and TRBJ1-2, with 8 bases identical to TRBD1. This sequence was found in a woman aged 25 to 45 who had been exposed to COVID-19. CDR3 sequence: CASSLQGDYGYTF. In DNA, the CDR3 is TGTGCCAGTAGTTTACAGGGGGACTATGGCTACACCTTC.